This T cell receptor beta chain was sequenced in a study of vaccination and CD4 T cells after COVID-19. As for the study in general: Post-vaccine sampling followed dose two by a median 72 days (range 14 to 241). Overlapping SARS-CoV-2, HCoV-NL63, HCoV-OC43 and HCoV-229E spike peptides were used to stimulate cells. General study findings and limits: Vaccine-specific clones in convalescent patients were spike mono-reactive in 304 of 307 cases.

The Oncomine TCR Beta short-read assay was applied to DNA of cultured CD4+ T cells. Genomic DNA was taken out of cultured CD4+ T cells by extraction. TCRdb independently ran MiXCR on the PCR reads; one entry per CDR3 protein. This sample has around 10,000 distinct CDR3 sequences, with about a third found just once. Treatment given: approximately 11-day PBMC culture with coronavirus spike peptide pools or control peptides (ViraFEST assay). The collection of CD4+ T cells from the unexposed donor took place before the COVID-19 pandemic (2011-2018). When enough cells were available, unexposed-donor CD4+ T cells were probed with SARS-CoV-2 S/N and four cold-coronavirus spikes. Points on this clonotype: Its antigen is currently unknown. Germline and junction disagree at one end, which may indicate a read error.

Germline V gene sequence: CDR1 MNHEY, CDR2 SVGAGI. CDR3 length: 14 amino acids. The sequenced material came from CD4+ T cells from blood, cultured in vitro. This receptor was identified in a human donor in good health. This chain links TRBV6-5 with TRBJ1-1; D remains ambiguous. The CDR3 sequence: CASSYSYLNTEAYF. As DNA, the CDR3 is TGTGCCAGCAGTTACTCGTATCTGAACACTGAAGCTTACTTT.